These 24 T cell receptor beta chains were all obtained from the same sample, sequenced in a study of blood T cell repertoires in COVID-19. Generated by immunoSEQ multiplex PCR, the TCRdb table keeps only in-frame clones and is missing some. Here the sample spans over 200,000 clones, around 80% being singletons. Sequencing was performed on peripheral blood. These receptors came from a human donor in a cohort sampled during active COVID-19.

This clone was seen only a few times. J is TRBJ2-2 and V is TRBV11-1; D is perhaps TRBD2 (5 bases). Per germline, CDR1 SGHAT and CDR2 FQDESV (reference sequence). The CDR3 has 13 residues. V was trimmed by 4 bases and J by 6 bases, leaving 9 bases between them. This CDR3 reads CASSSRESGELFF. CDR3 sequence (DNA): TGTGCCAGCAGCTCGAGGGAATCCGGGGAGCTGTTTTTT.

The V gene is TRBV7-9, the J gene TRBJ1-4; D gene ambiguous. The germline V and J ends were trimmed by 3 bases and 0 bases, with 8 bases remaining between them. The CDR3 runs 15 residues. CDR1 is SEHNR and CDR2 is FQNEAQ in the germline V gene (reference sequence). Here the CDR3 DNA reads TGTGCCAGCAGCTTGTCGAGGGCAACTAATGAAAAACTGTTTTTT. Protein sequence: CASSLSRATNEKLFF.

The chain has TRBV7-2 and TRBJ2-4; 8 positions match TRBD1. V gave up 4 bases and J gave up 0 bases; unmatched junction bases: 5. Germline CDR1 reads SGHTA; CDR2 reads FQGNSA. The CDR3 has 16 amino acids. CDR3 in DNA: TGTGCCAGCAGCTCTCAGGGGGCTCTAGCCAAAAACATTCAGTACTTC. Protein: CASSSQGALAKNIQYF.

CDR3 amino acids: CASSLDTLYEQYF. The CDR3 DNA follows: TGTGCCAGCTCATTGGACACCCTTTACGAGCAGTACTTC. The gene calls are TRBV18 and TRBJ2-7; D is perhaps TRBD1 (5 bases). Germline assignment: CDR1 KGHSH and CDR2 LQKENI. Trimming cost V 5 bases and J 4 bases, with 12 bases left between them. The CDR3 totals 13 residues.

The table lists this clone with a count of one. The rearrangement joins TRBV5-5 to TRBJ1-1, with 7 bases lining up with TRBD1. V lost 1 base and J lost 5; bases outside the gene matches: 8. CDR1 is SGHKS, CDR2 YYEKEE, per germline (reference sequence). The CDR3 covers 15 residues. The CDR3 DNA is TGTGCCAGCAGCTTGACCGGGACAGAAAAAACTGAAGCTTTCTTT. It codes for CASSLTGTEKTEAFF.

The V gene is TRBV7-9, the J gene TRBJ1-2; D might be TRBD1 (5 bases). The germline gives CDR1 SEHNR, CDR2 FQNEAQ (reference sequence). The V end lost 5 bases, the J end lost 2 bases, and 12 bases lay between the germline ends. The CDR3 extends over 14 amino acids. The CDR3 DNA reads as TGTGCCAGCAGCCGTGTTAGGGGAAACTATGGCTACACCTTC. Its protein product is CASSRVRGNYGYTF.

CDR3 sequence reads: CASSQWDTQHF. The CDR3, as DNA: TGTGCCAGCAGTCAATGGGACACACAGCATTTT. The chain carries TRBV28 and TRBJ1-5; weak D call: TRBD1 (6 bases). The CDR3 totals 11 residues. V was clipped by 5 bases and J by 13 bases, with 12 bases between them. Germline V lookup: CDR1 MDHEN, CDR2 SYDVKM.

V is TRBV21-1 and J is TRBJ1-2; TRBD1 reflects the table's D call only, with no check against the DNA. TRBV21-1 is a known pseudogene. This CDR3 has 13 amino acids. CDR3 nucleotide sequence: TGTGCCATCCCCTGGAGGGGGCCCTATGGCTACACCTTC. It codes for CAIPWRGPYGYTF.

In nucleotides, the CDR3 is TGTGCCATCAAGAGGACAGGGAATTTGTACGAGCAGTACTTC. It specifies CAIKRTGNLYEQYF. The chain uses TRBV10-3 and TRBJ2-7, with 8 bases that match TRBD1. This CDR3 is 14 amino acids long. V dropped 7 bases and J dropped 4; count of bases not matched to a gene: 9. Germline CDR1 is ENHRY and CDR2 is SYGVKD.

The rearrangement links TRBV3-1 (or the pseudogene TRBV3-2) to TRBJ2-1, with TRBD2 matching 12 bases. Germline values: CDR1 LGHDT, CDR2 YNNKEL (reference sequence). The CDR3 contains 17 residues. The J segment lost 7 bases and the V segment lost 3 bases, leaving 10 bases of the junction unmatched. The CDR3 DNA is TGTGCCAGCAGCCAGGGATGGACTAGCGGGGTTGGAAATGAGCAGTTCTTC. Its protein product is CASSQGWTSGVGNEQFF.

The V call is TRBV6-1, the J call TRBJ2-7; 9 bases match TRBD2. CDR1 and CDR2 (germline): MNHNS, SASEGT. Trimming removed 1 base from V and 4 bases from J; junction bases left unmatched: 5. CDR3 length equals 15 residues. The CDR3 here is CASSEGLAAWYEQYF. The DNA of the CDR3 is TGTGCCAGCAGTGAAGGACTAGCGGCATGGTACGAGCAGTACTTC.

The J gene is TRBJ2-1, the V gene TRBV24-1; 7 positions match TRBD2. Germline trimming cut 5 bases from V and 1 base from J; bases unmatched to any gene: 4. Germline CDR1 and CDR2: KGHDR and SFDVKD. The CDR3 totals 15 residues. CDR3 amino acids: CATSVPGGSYNEQFF. The DNA for the CDR3 is TGTGCCACCAGTGTTCCGGGAGGTTCCTACAATGAGCAGTTCTTC.

This clone has only one observation. The V gene is TRBV7-2, the J gene TRBJ1-6; 8 nucleotides agree with TRBD1. Trimming cost V 1 base and J 2 bases; bases outside gene matches: 4. Germline V gene sequence: CDR1 SGHTA, CDR2 FQGNSA. This CDR3 has 17 amino acids. CDR3 protein: CASSLGTGITYNSPLHF. The CDR3, as DNA: TGTGCCAGCAGCTTAGGGACAGGGATAACCTATAATTCACCCCTCCACTTT. Looking up the rest from reference TRBV7-2 and TRBJ1-6 gives the full variable domain: GAGVSQSPSNKVTEKGKDVELRCDPISGHTALYWYRQSLGQGLEFLIYFQGNSAPDKSGLPSDRFSAERTGGSVSTLTIQRTQQEDSAVYLCASSLGTGITYNSPLHFGNGTRLTVT.

This chain uses TRBV28 with TRBJ1-2, with TRBD1 identical over 8 bases. CDR3 length: 13 amino acids. J lost 8 bases, V lost 3 bases, and 5 bases had no gene match. CDR1 is MDHEN, CDR2 SYDVKM, per germline. CDR3 nucleotide sequence: TGTGCCAGCAGTTTCCTCGACAGGGGAGGCTACACCTTC. As protein: CASSFLDRGGYTF.

The CDR3 bases are TGTGCCAGCTCACCAACTCAGGGAAGTAGAAACATTCAGTACTTC. Protein sequence: CASSPTQGSRNIQYF. The gene calls are TRBV18 and TRBJ2-4, with TRBD1 as a possible D gene (5 bases). Per the germline V gene, CDR1 is KGHSH and CDR2 is LQKENI. The CDR3 sequence is 15 residues long. V gave up 2 bases and J gave up 6 bases, with 14 bases separating them.

In its sample, this clone was seen once. J is TRBJ2-7 and V is TRBV29-1, with D possibly matching TRBD2 (5 bases). CDR3 length: 16 amino acids. Trimming stripped 1 base from V and 2 bases from J, with 18 bases between. Germline values: CDR1 SQVTM, CDR2 ANQGSEA. CDR3 amino acids: CSVEGPSDLGTYEQYF. CDR3 DNA: TGCAGCGTTGAAGGTCCGTCGGACTTGGGAACCTACGAGCAGTACTTC.

This clone turned up a few times. The chain carries TRBV29-1 and TRBJ2-1; 11 nucleotides match TRBD2. The germline V gene encodes CDR1 SQVTM and CDR2 ANQGSEA. This CDR3 is built from 15 residues. V gave up 2 bases and J gave up 4 bases; unmatched junction bases: 4. The CDR3 protein is CSVESGTSGYNEQFF. As DNA, the CDR3 is TGCAGCGTTGAATCGGGGACTAGCGGTTACAATGAGCAGTTCTTC.

This clone was seen only once. This chain joins TRBV20-1 and TRBJ2-3, with 7 bases identical to TRBD2. The V gene's germline CDR1 is DFQATT and CDR2 SNEGSKA (reference sequence). The CDR3 length is 16 residues. The V and J ends lost 3 bases and 0 bases, in that order; junction bases with no gene match: 9. In DNA, the CDR3 is TGCAGTGCTAGTGGGGCGACTAGCCGAAGCACAGATACGCAGTATTTT. This codes for CSASGATSRSTDTQYF.

The chain employs TRBV7-3 and TRBJ2-1; 15 bases are a match to TRBD2. The CDR3 extends over 16 amino acids. The germline CDR1 and CDR2 sequences are SGHTA and FQGTGA. J lost 6 bases, V lost 5 bases, and 5 bases had no gene match. The DNA for the CDR3 is TGTGCCAGCAGCCCACCGGGACTAGCGGGAGGCAATGAGCAGTTCTTC. It codes for CASSPPGLAGGNEQFF. The whole variable domain, remainder taken from reference TRBV7-3 and TRBJ2-1, is GAGVSQTPSNKVTEKGKYVELRCDPISGHTALYWYRQSLGQGPEFLIYFQGTGAADDSGLPNDRFFAVRPEGSVSTLKIQRTERGDSAVYLCASSPPGLAGGNEQFFGPGTRLTVL.

This sequence joins TRBV5-4 and TRBJ1-1; weak D call: TRBD1 (5 bases). The CDR3 sequence is 13 residues long. The V gene lost 4 bases and the J gene lost 7 bases, with 14 bases spanning the gap. Germline CDR1 SGHNT, CDR2 YYREEE (reference sequence). CDR3 DNA sequence: TGTGCCAGCAGCCGAGGGACTGACAGTGAAGCTTTCTTT. Protein sequence: CASSRGTDSEAFF.

The J gene is TRBJ2-1, the V gene TRBV28; 13 nucleotides agree with TRBD2. Germline CDR1 and CDR2: MDHEN and SYDVKM. V gave up 5 bases and J gave up 9 bases; unmatched junction bases: 10. This CDR3 is built from 16 residues. CDR3 loop: CASSIPGLAGSIEQFF. CDR3 coding DNA: TGTGCCAGCAGTATACCGGGACTAGCGGGATCTATTGAGCAGTTCTTC.

This clone has only a few counts. The chain has TRBV7-2 and TRBJ2-4; no clear D. Trimming stripped 5 bases from V and 0 bases from J, with 11 bases between. Germline values: CDR1 SGHTA, CDR2 FQGNSA. The CDR3 has 15 amino acids. CDR3 sequence reads: CASSLRLLAKNIQYF. The CDR3 region has the DNA TGTGCCAGCAGCCTCAGACTCCTAGCCAAAAACATTCAGTACTTC.

The gene calls are TRBV28 and TRBJ2-7, with D uncertain. Deletions cut 4 bases from V and 3 bases from J, with 4 bases between. The germline V gene encodes CDR1 MDHEN and CDR2 SYDVKM. There are 11 residues in the CDR3. CDR3 in DNA: TGTGCCAGCAGTTGGAGCTACGAGCAGTACTTC. As protein: CASSWSYEQYF.

The rearrangement uses TRBV5-6 and TRBJ2-5; no reliable D call. Germline loops: CDR1 SGHDT, CDR2 YYEEEE. The CDR3 spans 14 residues. V was clipped by 0 bases and J by 7 bases, with 13 bases between them. The CDR3 sequence: CASSLVVSDGTQYF. In DNA form, the CDR3 reads TGTGCCAGCAGCTTGGTTGTCAGCGACGGGACCCAGTACTTC. The complete variable domain, with remaining parts taken from reference TRBV5-6 and TRBJ2-5, reads DAGVTQSPTHLIKTRGQQVTLRCSPKSGHDTVSWYQQALGQGPQFIFQYYEEEERQRGNFPDRFSGHQFPNYSSELNVNALLLGDSALYLCASSLVVSDGTQYFGPGTRLLVL.